What follows are 20 T cell receptor beta chains derived from one specimen sequenced in a study of CD8 T cells in ankylosing spondylitis. In TCRdb, the 5' RACE reads were re-called with MiXCR into one record per CDR3 protein. The top ten hold nearly 7% of the sample, which has about 240,000 distinct CDR3 sequences, around 7.8% seen once. Specimen: blood, either unsorted or a sorted T cell fraction (not recorded which). These receptors all stem from a male donor with ankylosing spondylitis or in good health (not recorded which).

This sequence joins TRBV20-1 and TRBJ2-7; 7 bases match TRBD2. The junction had 11 bases not matched to a gene; V was cut back by 3 bases and J by 3 bases. CDR1 is DFQATT, CDR2 SNEGSKA, per germline (reference sequence). The CDR3 is 15 residues long. The DNA of the CDR3 is TGCAGTGCTAGTAAGGGTCTGGGGGGGGTCTACGAGCAGTACTTC. This codes for CSASKGLGGVYEQYF.

This clonotype occurred a few times. This chain connects TRBV7-9 to TRBJ2-7; D gene ambiguous. V was pared by 5 bases and J by 5 bases, with 13 bases between. This CDR3 comprises 13 residues. Per germline, CDR1 SEHNR and CDR2 FQNEAQ (reference sequence). The DNA for the CDR3 is TGTGCCAGCAGCCCGGAAAGTACGAACGAGCAGTACTTC. Its translation: CASSPESTNEQYF.

This clonotype was observed at least ten times. The gene calls are TRBV20-1 and TRBJ1-4; 10 bases map to TRBD1. V lost 6 bases to trimming and J lost 0 bases; unmatched junction nucleotides: 4. CDR3 size: 15 residues. The germline CDR1 and CDR2 sequences are DFQATT and SNEGSKA (reference sequence). CDR3 nucleotide sequence: TGCAGTGCCAGGGACAGGGGAGCAACTAATGAAAAACTGTTTTTT. Its translation: CSARDRGATNEKLFF.

This rearrangement joins TRBV4-1 to TRBJ1-1, with TRBD1 identical over 9 bases. Germline-derived CDR1 and CDR2 are MGHRA and YSYEKL. The ends lost 4 bases at V and 4 bases at J; junction bases unmatched: 10. The CDR3 loop spans 16 amino acids. The DNA for the CDR3 is TGCGCCAGCAGCCCGAGACAGGGGGGGTCAGGCACTGAAGCTTTCTTT. This translates into CASSPRQGGSGTEAFF.

This clonotype has at least ten counts. The J gene is TRBJ2-7, the V gene TRBV7-6; D is unclear. This CDR3 has 13 residues. Per the germline V gene, CDR1 is SGHVS and CDR2 is FNYEAQ. Trimming took off 8 bases at V and 0 bases at J, with 11 bases between the two ends. CDR3 bases: TGTGCCAGCGCCAGGAGTAGCTCCTACGAGCAGTACTTC. This sequence encodes CASARSSSYEQYF.

This clonotype came up many times. The genes are TRBV20-1 and TRBJ1-4; perhaps TRBD1 as D (6 bases). CDR1 is DFQATT and CDR2 is SNEGSKA in the germline V gene (reference sequence). V was trimmed by 6 bases and J by 0 bases, leaving 17 bases between them. The CDR3 extends over 16 amino acids. The CDR3 loop reads CSAWARGASTNEKLFF. As DNA, the CDR3 is TGCAGTGCCTGGGCGAGGGGGGCGTCAACTAATGAAAAACTGTTTTTT.

This clonotype occurred many times. The chain links TRBV6-1 to TRBJ1-2; no clear D. The V end was cut by 4 bases, the J end by 6 bases, with 6 bases between. From germline, CDR1 is MNHNS and CDR2 SASEGT. The CDR3 runs to 11 residues. The CDR3 protein is CASSAPNGYTF. The CDR3 DNA is TGTGCCAGCAGTGCCCCAAATGGCTACACCTTC.

This clonotype was recorded many times. The genes are TRBV4-2 and TRBJ2-2, with TRBD1 matching over 9 bases. The CDR3 has 16 residues. Germline CDR1 reads LGHNA; CDR2 reads YNFKEQ. V dropped 2 bases and J dropped 6; count of bases not matched to a gene: 7. In nucleotides, the CDR3 is TGTGCCAGCAGCCAACGACAGGGGGAGGTCGCCGGGGAGCTGTTTTTT. As protein: CASSQRQGEVAGELFF.

In its sample, this clonotype was seen many times. The chain employs TRBV24-1 and TRBJ2-1, with D perhaps TRBD1 or TRBD2 (5 bases each). The germline V and J ends were trimmed by 5 bases and 6 bases, with 13 bases remaining between them. CDR1 and CDR2 from the germline V gene are KGHDR and SFDVKD. The CDR3 totals 14 residues. The CDR3 loop is CATSGWDRANEQFF. CDR3 DNA sequence: TGTGCCACCAGTGGTTGGGACCGCGCCAATGAGCAGTTCTTC.

This clonotype was counted at least ten times. The CDR3 region is CSAKGGASYNEQFF. The CDR3 DNA reads TGCAGTGCTAAGGGCGGGGCCTCCTACAATGAGCAGTTCTTC. This chain connects TRBV20-1 to TRBJ2-1, with TRBD2 as a possible D gene (6 bases). CDR1 and CDR2 from the germline V gene are DFQATT and SNEGSKA (reference sequence). The CDR3 is 14 amino acids. V lost 4 bases and J lost 0, with 10 bases in between.

This clonotype was counted ten times or more. V is TRBV4-3 and J is TRBJ2-1; weak D call: TRBD2 (7 bases). V dropped 0 bases and J dropped 9 bases, with 15 bases sitting between them. The CDR3 loop spans 15 amino acids. Looked up from germline, CDR1 is LGHNA and CDR2 is YSLEER. The CDR3 here is CASSQDAGAYTEQFF. CDR3 bases: TGCGCCAGCAGCCAAGATGCGGGGGCGTATACTGAGCAGTTCTTC.

The chain uses TRBV7-2 and TRBJ1-2, with D hard to call. Germline CDR1 is SGHTA and CDR2 is FQGNSA. The germline V and J ends were trimmed by 1 base and 4 bases, with 10 bases remaining between them. The CDR3 length is 14 residues. CDR3 amino acids: CASSLVVRSYGYTF. CDR3 sequence (DNA): TGTGCCAGCAGCTTAGTTGTCAGATCCTATGGCTACACCTTC.

The chain uses TRBV7-8 and TRBJ2-5; TRBD2 matches at 9 bases. The junction had 20 bases not matched to a gene; V was cut back by 4 bases and J by 5 bases. The CDR3 is 19 amino acids. Per germline, CDR1 SGHVS and CDR2 FQNEAQ. The CDR3 reads CASSSIGGGASLSWETQYF. The CDR3 coding sequence is TGTGCCAGCAGCTCAATTGGCGGGGGGGCCTCCTTAAGTTGGGAGACCCAGTACTTC.

This clonotype was observed at least ten times. CDR3 residues: CSASGTRGDNEQFF. Here the CDR3 DNA reads TGCAGTGCTTCCGGGACTAGAGGGGACAATGAGCAGTTCTTC. The V gene is TRBV20-1, the J gene TRBJ2-1, with 8 bases that match TRBD2. Germline V lookup: CDR1 DFQATT, CDR2 SNEGSKA (reference sequence). The CDR3 runs 14 residues. The trim removed 5 bases at V and 5 bases at J, leaving 8 bases unmatched.

This clonotype was detected only a few times. The chain combines TRBV12-3 or TRBV12-4 with TRBJ2-7, with 8 nucleotides matching TRBD2. Trimming at V came to 4 bases and at J to 0 bases, leaving 8 bases not matched to a gene. This CDR3 region has 16 residues. The CDR3 DNA is TGTGCCAGCAGTTGGGTGATAGCGGGGCCCTCCTACGAGCAGTACTTC. It encodes CASSWVIAGPSYEQYF.

This clonotype was counted at least ten times. The rearrangement joins TRBV7-2 to TRBJ1-2; D may be TRBD1 (5 bases). CDR1 is SGHTA, CDR2 FQGNSA, per germline. This CDR3 has 13 residues. Trimming removed 8 bases from V and 7 bases from J, with 17 bases in between. The CDR3 sequence: CASASYGGGGYTF. The CDR3 bases are TGTGCCAGCGCTTCCTATGGGGGGGGTGGCTACACCTTC.

The CDR3 bases are TGTGCCAGCAAGACTAGCGGCTACACCTTC. Translated: CASKTSGYTF. The chain uses TRBV2 and TRBJ1-2; no definite D call. The germline V gene has CDR1 SNHLY and CDR2 FYNNEI. The CDR3 consists of 10 residues. Between the trimmed V and J ends, which lost 7 bases and 8 bases, there was a span of 8 bases. Filled out from reference TRBV2 and TRBJ1-2, the complete variable domain reads EPEVTQTPSHQVTQMGQEVILRCVPISNHLYFYWYRQILGQKVEFLVSFYNNEISEKSEIFDDQFSVERPDGSNFTLKIRSTKLEDSAMYFCASKTSGYTFGSGTRLTVV.

V is TRBV11-2 and J is TRBJ2-1; 8 positions agree with TRBD2. This CDR3 comprises 14 residues. J lost 8 bases, V lost 6 bases, and 9 bases had no gene match. From germline, CDR1 is SGHAT and CDR2 FQNNGV. The CDR3 here is CASRSSGRFDEQFF. As DNA, the CDR3 is TGTGCCAGCAGGTCCAGCGGGAGATTCGATGAGCAGTTCTTC.

This chain links TRBV6-5 with TRBJ2-2, with 12 bases matching TRBD1. CDR3 length: 18 amino acids. The J segment lost 7 bases and the V segment lost 4 bases, leaving 13 bases of the junction unmatched. In germline, CDR1 is MNHEY, CDR2 SVGAGI. The CDR3: CASSFEVRDRGRDGELFF. The CDR3 DNA sequence: TGTGCCAGCAGTTTTGAAGTCCGGGACAGGGGGCGGGACGGGGAGCTGTTTTTT.

DNA for the CDR3: TGCAGTGCTCAACCCGGGGGAGCTAGCGGGGGGAGGAGGGACATTCAGTACTTC. Translating it yields CSAQPGGASGGRRDIQYF. This chain connects TRBV20-1 to TRBJ2-4, with 11 bases that match TRBD2. The germline V gene encodes CDR1 DFQATT and CDR2 SNEGSKA (reference sequence). The CDR3 is 18 residues long. Trimming took 5 bases from V and 8 from J; bases not matched to a gene: 20.